Sequencing of this TCR beta chain was carried out in a study of cytomegalovirus exposure and HLA in healthy donors. 13 Jbeta primers and 60 Vbeta primers were used for the PCR. The repertoire was sequenced with immunoSEQ multiplex PCR; TCRdb's copy has only in-frame clones and lacks some. The repertoire holds tens of thousands of clones, with roughly 66% as singletons. J lost 7 bases, V lost 10 bases, and 7 bases had no gene match. This CDR3 contains 13 residues. Germline loops: CDR1 MNHEY, CDR2 SVGAGI. At the time of sampling, donors were nominally healthy, though unrecorded immune exposures were likely. This clone was detected only a few times. The antigen is undetermined. Study results and caveats: Analyzed later, most CMV-associated TCR beta chains appeared HLA-restricted.

Material: PBMCs. The rearrangement joins TRBV6-5 to TRBJ1-4, with TRBD1 identical over 9 bases. The TCR originated in a woman aged 45-65 years in good health and CMV-seronegative. CDR3 in amino acids: CATYGTGFEKLFF. The CDR3 region has the DNA TGTGCCACTTACGGGACAGGGTTTGAAAAACTGTTTTTT.